Below, 14 T cell receptor beta chains from the same sample are listed, as sequenced in a study of blood T cell repertoires in COVID-19. Method: immunoSEQ multiplex PCR; TCRdb's copy keeps in-frame clones and lacks some. The sample records roughly 210,000 clones, 84% being singletons. Sequencing was carried out using peripheral blood. The receptors were gathered from a woman older than 75 with COVID-19, enrolled during active disease.

The genes are TRBV5-1 and TRBJ1-1, with 7 bases lining up with TRBD1. The V segment lost 2 bases and the J segment 4 bases; nucleotides outside the gene matches: 14. The CDR3 spans 17 residues. CDR1 and CDR2 (germline): SGHRS, YFSETQ. This CDR3 reads CASSLRPRQGIGTEAFF. CDR3 DNA: TGCGCCAGCAGCTTACGACCCCGACAGGGTATAGGCACTGAAGCTTTCTTT.

V and J are TRBV7-2 and TRBJ1-5; TRBD1 might be the D (6 bases). Trimming took 0 bases from V and 4 from J, leaving 13 bases between them. The CDR3 loop spans 16 amino acids. Germline loops: CDR1 SGHTA, CDR2 FQGNSA. The CDR3 coding sequence is TGTGCCAGCAGCTTAGCGGGGACAACAGGTAATCAGCCCCAGCATTTT. This translates into CASSLAGTTGNQPQHF.

The rearrangement uses TRBV20-1 and TRBJ1-1; tentative D call: TRBD1 (5 bases). Deletions cut 3 bases from V and 10 bases from J, with 12 bases between. The CDR3 runs to 11 residues. Germline V gene lookup returns CDR1 DFQATT and CDR2 SNEGSKA (reference sequence). The CDR3 sequence: CSASVGGGAFF. For the CDR3, the DNA is TGCAGTGCTAGCGTGGGGGGGGGAGCTTTCTTT.

The chain is built from TRBV5-1 and TRBJ2-5, with 12 bases identical to TRBD2. The CDR3 runs 15 residues. Trimming at V came to 7 bases and at J to 2 bases, leaving 6 bases not matched to a gene. CDR1 and CDR2 (germline): SGHRS, YFSETQ. CDR3 sequence reads: CASSRGLAGQETQYF. Here the CDR3 DNA reads TGCGCCAGCTCACGAGGACTAGCGGGGCAAGAGACCCAGTACTTC.

V gene TRBV11-3 combines with J gene TRBJ2-2; 10 bases are shared with TRBD1. Unmatched junction bases numbered 5, after V lost 4 bases and J lost 3 bases. Germline CDR1 and CDR2: SGHNT and YENEEA. The CDR3 extends over 16 amino acids. The CDR3 DNA is TGTGCCAGCAGCTCCGGGACAGGGGAGGACACCGGGGAGCTGTTTTTT. This sequence encodes CASSSGTGEDTGELFF.

This chain uses TRBV3-1 (or the pseudogene TRBV3-2) with TRBJ1-1; TRBD1 aligns across 8 bases. Germline V lookup: CDR1 LGHDT, CDR2 YNNKEL (reference sequence). The CDR3 loop spans 14 amino acids. Trimming at V came to 4 bases and at J to 0 bases, leaving 1 base not matched to a gene. In DNA, the CDR3 is TGTGCCAGCAGCCGACAGGGGATGAACACTGAAGCTTTCTTT. Translated, it gives CASSRQGMNTEAFF.

CDR3 nucleotide sequence: TGTGCCAGCAGCGCCGGACTAGCGGGGGGACAGAGGAACAATGAGCAGTTCTTC. Protein product: CASSAGLAGGQRNNEQFF. The chain recombines TRBV9 with TRBJ2-1; 14 nucleotides agree with TRBD2. This CDR3 comprises 18 residues. V shed 3 bases and J 5 bases; nucleotides not matched to a gene: 10. Germline CDR1 SGDLS, CDR2 YYNGEE.

The V call is TRBV30, the J call TRBJ1-5; 9 positions agree with TRBD1. Per the germline V gene, CDR1 is GTSNPN and CDR2 is SVGIG (reference sequence). V lost 2 bases and J lost 11; bases outside the gene matches: 4. The CDR3 extends over 12 amino acids. CDR3: CAWSTGDRAQHF. CDR3 nucleotides: TGTGCCTGGAGTACGGGGGACAGGGCCCAGCATTTT.

This clone was counted many times. This sample includes further DNA sequences coding for the same CDR3. The chain couples TRBV5-5 to TRBJ1-1; D is uncertain. From germline, CDR1 is SGHKS and CDR2 YYEKEE (reference sequence). V was shortened by 7 bases and J by 3 bases, with 13 bases between the two germline ends. CDR3 length equals 13 residues. The CDR3 DNA is TGTGCCAGCCACCAAGAGGGCGACACTGAAGCTTTCTTT. It specifies CASHQEGDTEAFF.

The chain is built from TRBV27 and TRBJ2-1; TRBD1 might be the D (6 bases). This CDR3 spans 14 amino acids. The germline gives CDR1 MNHEY, CDR2 SMNVEV (reference sequence). With 3 bases removed from V and 6 bases from J, the gap between germline ends came to 12 bases. The CDR3 spells CASSFLQGANEQFF. The CDR3 coding sequence is TGTGCCAGCAGTTTCCTACAGGGTGCCAATGAGCAGTTCTTC.

The chain links TRBV5-6 to TRBJ2-1; TRBD1 might be the D (6 bases). Germline CDR1 and CDR2: SGHDT and YYEEEE. Trimming left V 0 bases short and J 4 bases short, with 20 bases between. This CDR3 is built from 18 residues. The CDR3 nucleotides read TGTGCCAGCAGCTTGGTCCAGGGGACAAGCCCAAGGTACAATGAGCAGTTCTTC. It codes for CASSLVQGTSPRYNEQFF.

The chain has TRBV30 and TRBJ1-5; 8 positions agree with TRBD1. V trimming: 0 bases; J trimming: 3 bases; junction bases outside the gene matches: 13. Per germline, CDR1 GTSNPN and CDR2 SVGIG (reference sequence). The CDR3 runs 18 residues. The CDR3 here is CAWSVSRTGLRANQPQHF. The CDR3 DNA sequence: TGTGCCTGGAGTGTATCAAGGACAGGGCTAAGGGCCAATCAGCCCCAGCATTTT.

The CDR3 here is CASSQTGQGYQPQHF. The DNA of the CDR3 is TGCGCCAGCAGCCAAACGGGACAGGGCTATCAGCCCCAGCATTTT. The rearrangement joins TRBV4-1 to TRBJ1-5, with TRBD1 identical over 9 bases. The CDR3 consists of 15 residues. Germline V gene lookup returns CDR1 MGHRA and CDR2 YSYEKL. V shed 2 bases and J 5 bases; nucleotides not matched to a gene: 4.

The genes are TRBV5-1 and TRBJ2-1, with 10 bases identical to TRBD2. Trimming removed 0 bases from V and 3 bases from J; junction bases left unmatched: 3. This CDR3 region has 16 residues. Germline lookup yields CDR1 SGHRS and CDR2 YFSETQ. CDR3 nucleotides: TGCGCCAGCAGCTTGGATCTAGCGGGGGTCTACAATGAGCAGTTCTTC. Encoded protein: CASSLDLAGVYNEQFF. Using reference TRBV5-1 and TRBJ2-1 for the parts outside the CDR3, the full variable domain is KAGVTQTPRYLIKTRGQQVTLSCSPISGHRSVSWYQQTPGQGLQFLFEYFSETQRNKGNFPGRFSGRQFSNSRSEMNVSTLELGDSALYLCASSLDLAGVYNEQFFGPGTRLTVL.